This T cell receptor beta chain was profiled in a study of beta chain features in type 1 diabetes. Study context: The patients were much like the healthy donors in age, gender and cell yields.

Overall study findings and caveats: Within the patient group, naive, central memory and Treg TCRB repertoires appeared more similar to each other than within healthy donors. All four CD4+ subsets of Type 1 diabetes patients contained TCRB CDR3s that were moderately but significantly shorter. Possibly, sequencing cDNA over-represented cells that had high TCR expression levels. A definitive answer on HLA type influencing TCRB rearrangement was not reached here.

The germline V gene has CDR1 LNHDA and CDR2 SQIVND (reference sequence). CDR3 length: 13 residues. About this clone itself: Antigen: not known.

The investigators reverse transcribed all of the isolated RNA, so they sequenced expressed TCRB transcripts. Sequencing was performed with immunoSEQ multiplex PCR; in TCRdb, only in-frame clones are kept and a portion is missing. The table shows approximately 730,000 clones, with roughly 13% occurring only once. The clonotype comes from a man aged 18 to 35 with type 1 diabetes. The V and J genes are TRBV19 and TRBJ1-3; no reliable D call. Source material: naive CD4+ T cells from blood. The CDR3 bases are TGTGCTACTAGGCCGAGCTCTGGAAACACCATATATTTT. It is translated as CATRPSSGNTIYF.